This T cell receptor (beta chain) originates from a study of T cell responses to AZD1222 COVID-19 vaccine (dated by TCRdb to the early 2020s). Concerning the study at large: A total of about 230 trial participants underwent TCR sequencing, of whom some 210 received two doses of AZD1222 and some 26 received two doses of the MenACWY control vaccine. Trial participants were enrolled into age subgroups of 18-55, 56-69 and 70-plus years, which contained 148, 28 and 57 TCR-sequenced participants, respectively.

About this clone itself: It lacks a known antigen. No qualities accompany the bases; no much larger clone lies one base away.

The sample's time point label is to be understood as: baseline before first vaccination. The treatment or condition label, read with the paper, signifies: meningococcal conjugate vaccine given as trial control. Vaccinee samples came from UK trials COV001 and COV002, including a single-blind randomized controlled phase 2/3 trial of AZD1222 (ChAdOx1 nCoV-19) in healthy adults. For TCRbeta chain sequencing, PBMC samples from trial participants were taken at day 0 and at day 28 after the second dose. What the work shows at the level of the full study, not this receptor alone: In the small 56-69-year group, the increase in depth fell short of significance, most likely because of low power. Spike-specific TCR breadth and depth rose significantly after two AZD1222 doses compared with day 0 and with MenACWY recipients. Reportedly, almost half of the unique spike-specific TCRs recognized epitopes lying outside the regions that are mutated in the B.1.351 and B.1.1.7 variants. CD4 TCRs associated with the vaccine covered the entire spike protein, and the dominant responses were in regions 160-218 and 743-854. Because no samples from the day 14 peak response were available, repertoires could be characterized only after the peak T cell response. Conclusions about previously exposed vaccinees are limited, since just a handful of AZD1222 recipients were seropositive for SARS-CoV-2 at baseline. Participants were mostly white British, with more females than males. The authors suggested clonal diversity may have been underestimated.

The junction carries 21 bases between V and J, which are trimmed by 4 bases and 5 bases respectively. Per the germline V gene, SGHRS is the CDR1 and YFSETQ is the CDR2. Inclusive of the bounding cysteine and phenylalanine, the CDR3 is 17 residues long. The read is trimmed to its CDR3 DNA, 51 bases read in frame from base 1. The CDR3 regions of human TCRbeta chains were analyzed by immunosequencing. Processing in the source paper ran as follows. Repertoire TCRs were checked for matches against a reference library of SARS-CoV-2-specific TCRs that had been generated using the MIRA antigen-specificity platform. Breadth was defined as the fraction of unique TCRs that were SARS-CoV-2-associated. Depth was defined as the fraction of total T cells that were SARS-CoV-2-associated. Using the MIRA data, every spike-specific TCR was mapped to the spike region that the TCR reacted to and assigned to either a CD4 or a CD8 class. Log10-transformed breadth and depth values were compared by one-way ANOVA with Sidak's multiple comparisons tests. TCRdb limited this immuneACCESS table to in-frame rearrangements with V and J called. A share of clones is missing; checked studies link under half to unresolved V genes, and the rest is unexplained. V and J calls and clone size are as listed in that table; D and trimming were resolved from the DNA. The sample contains 95,000 to 150,000 clones, around 90% of them found a single time. The ten largest clones capture about 4.3% of the sample.

Sample: peripheral blood, taken on day 0 of MenACWY control vaccination. The sequence is built from TRBV5-1 and TRBJ2-2; the D gene is possibly TRBD1, with 6 bases matching. This receptor was taken from an adult in good health. The CDR3 here reads CASSPRRTADLTGELFF. The nucleotide sequence is given as TGCGCCAGCAGCCCGAGGAGGACAGCAGATCTGACCGGGGAGCTGTTTTTT.